The 8 T cell receptor beta chains listed next were all sequenced from one sample in a study of T cell responses to AZD1222 COVID-19 vaccine. The data were produced by immunoSEQ multiplex PCR, yet TCRdb's version contains in-frame clones alone and is incomplete. The sample records around 67,000 clones, around four fifths being singletons. This specimen was peripheral blood, taken on day 0 of AZD1222 vaccination. The receptors shown here come from an adult in good health.

This chain uses TRBV11-1 with TRBJ1-2; D remains unclear. V lost 3 bases and J lost 0, with 5 bases in between. This CDR3 contains 13 residues. CDR1 SGHAT and CDR2 FQDESV come from the germline V gene (reference sequence). The CDR3 spells CASSFKTNYGYTF. The DNA for the CDR3 is TGTGCCAGCAGCTTTAAAACTAACTATGGCTACACCTTC.

CDR3 residues: CASSRNPNRASTNEKLFF. Written as DNA, the CDR3 is TGTGCCAGCAGCCGGAATCCCAATCGGGCCTCAACTAATGAAAAACTGTTTTTT. The J gene is TRBJ1-4, the V gene TRBV3-1 (or the pseudogene TRBV3-2); D not certain. The CDR3 spans 18 residues. CDR1 and CDR2 (germline): LGHDT, YNNKEL (reference sequence). V shed 4 bases and J shed 0 bases, with 18 bases lying between them.

This rearrangement joins TRBV18 to TRBJ1-3; no firm D call. V was cut by 4 bases and J by 1 base, with 14 bases left in between. This CDR3 has 16 amino acids. Per germline, CDR1 KGHSH and CDR2 LQKENI. CDR3 nucleotide sequence: TGTGCCAGCTCACTCCCCCACGAGATATCTGGAAACACCATATATTTT. As protein: CASSLPHEISGNTIYF.

The genes are TRBV6-2 or TRBV6-3 and TRBJ1-2, with D hard to call. V lost 3 bases and J lost 4, with 3 bases in between. Germline assignment: CDR1 MNHEY and CDR2 SVGEGT. The CDR3 covers 11 residues. CDR3 bases: TGTGCCAGCAGTTATCGCTATGGCTACACCTTC. Its translation: CASSYRYGYTF.

The rearrangement links TRBV2 to TRBJ1-3; no definite D call. In germline, CDR1 is SNHLY, CDR2 FYNNEI. The V end was cut by 6 bases, the J end by 0 bases, with 12 bases between. The length of the CDR3 is 15 residues. The CDR3 sequence: CASRTGSSSGNTIYF. CDR3 nucleotide sequence: TGTGCCAGCAGAACCGGATCGAGCTCTGGAAACACCATATATTTT.

The rearrangement uses TRBV6-2 or TRBV6-3 and TRBJ2-2, with TRBD2 matching over 14 bases. This CDR3 is 17 amino acids long. J was trimmed by 6 bases and V by 2 bases; bases with no gene match: 5. Germline V gene sequence: CDR1 MNHEY, CDR2 SVGEGT. The CDR3 coding sequence is TGTGCCAGCAGTTACATGGGACTAGCGGGGGTCCCCGGGGAGCTGTTTTTT. It encodes CASSYMGLAGVPGELFF.

In its sample, this clone was seen a few times. The chain carries TRBV11-3 and TRBJ2-2, with 7 bases fitting TRBD1. The CDR3 loop spans 17 amino acids. The germline V gene has CDR1 SGHNT and CDR2 YENEEA. V lost 1 base and J lost 2; bases outside the gene matches: 7. CDR3 coding DNA: TGTGCCAGCAGCTTAGTCTACAGGGGTCATAACACCGGGGAGCTGTTTTTT. Protein product: CASSLVYRGHNTGELFF.

J is TRBJ1-6 and V is TRBV23-1, with no clear D. TRBV23-1 is recorded as an ORF, its role being uncertain. The CDR3 has 16 residues. The V end was cut by 0 bases, the J end by 10 bases, with 16 bases between. In DNA, the CDR3 is TGCGCCAGCAGTCAATCGATGCAGTCTACGGAGTCACCCCTCCACTTT. It encodes CASSQSMQSTESPLHF.